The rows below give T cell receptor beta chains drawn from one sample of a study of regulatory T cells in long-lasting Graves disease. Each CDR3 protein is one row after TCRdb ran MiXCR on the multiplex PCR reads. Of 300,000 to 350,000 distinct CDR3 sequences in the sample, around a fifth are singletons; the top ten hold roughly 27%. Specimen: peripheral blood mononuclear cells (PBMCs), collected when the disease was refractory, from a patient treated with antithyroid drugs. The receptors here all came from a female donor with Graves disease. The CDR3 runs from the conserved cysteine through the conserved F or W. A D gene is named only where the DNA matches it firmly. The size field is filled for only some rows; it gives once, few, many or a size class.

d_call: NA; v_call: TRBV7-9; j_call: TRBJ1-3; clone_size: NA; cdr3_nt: TGTGCCAGCAGCCTGGGGACAACTGGAAACACCATATATTTT; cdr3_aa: CASSLGTTGNTIYF
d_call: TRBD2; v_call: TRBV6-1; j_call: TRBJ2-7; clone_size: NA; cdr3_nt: TGTGCCAGCAGTGTTAAGCGGGGGAGCCCCCCCCTCGAGCAGTACTTC; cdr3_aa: CASSVKRGSPPLEQYF
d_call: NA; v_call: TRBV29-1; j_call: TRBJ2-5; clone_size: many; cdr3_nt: TGCAGCGTTGAACTTCTTAGAGGGACCCAGTACTTC; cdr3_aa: CSVELLRGTQYF
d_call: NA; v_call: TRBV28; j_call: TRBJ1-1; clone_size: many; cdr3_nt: TGTGCCAGCAGTTCCCGGCTCCTGGTCAGCGGGGCTTTCTTT; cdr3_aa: CASSSRLLVSGAFF
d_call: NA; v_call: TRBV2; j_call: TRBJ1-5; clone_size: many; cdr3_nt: TGTGCCAGCAGTTGGACCCTCAATCAGCCCCAGCATTTT; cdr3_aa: CASSWTLNQPQHF
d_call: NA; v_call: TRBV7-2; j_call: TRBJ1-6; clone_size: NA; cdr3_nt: TGTGCCAGCAGACTGGACTGGGGGAGTAATTCACCCCTCCACTTT; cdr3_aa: CASRLDWGSNSPLHF
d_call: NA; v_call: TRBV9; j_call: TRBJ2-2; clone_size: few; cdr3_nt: TGTGCCAGCAGCGTATCGGGGGCGGACACCGGGGAGCTGTTTTTT; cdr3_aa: CASSVSGADTGELFF
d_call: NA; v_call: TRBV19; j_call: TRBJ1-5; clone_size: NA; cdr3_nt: TGTGCCAGTAGTATTGGCGGGGGTCAGCCCCAGCATTTT; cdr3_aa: CASSIGGGQPQHF
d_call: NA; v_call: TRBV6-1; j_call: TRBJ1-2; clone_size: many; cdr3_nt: TGTGCCAGCAGTCTGACACCCCCGGATGGCTACACCTTC; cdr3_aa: CASSLTPPDGYTF
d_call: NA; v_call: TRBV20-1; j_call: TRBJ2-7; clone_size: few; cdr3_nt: TGCAGTGCTGGGGACTTGCAATACGAGCAGTACTTC; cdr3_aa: CSAGDLQYEQYF
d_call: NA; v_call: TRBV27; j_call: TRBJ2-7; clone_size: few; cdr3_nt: TGTGCCAGCAGTGAAAGTCCCTCCTACGAGCAGTACTTC; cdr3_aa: CASSESPSYEQYF
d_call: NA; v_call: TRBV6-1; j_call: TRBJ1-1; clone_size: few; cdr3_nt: TGTGCCAGCAGTCCGGACGGCCCTATATCTTTCTTT; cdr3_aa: CASSPDGPISFF
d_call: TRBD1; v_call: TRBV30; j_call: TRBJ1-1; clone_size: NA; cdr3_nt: TGTGCCTGGAGAAGAGCAGGGGGCGGTCCTGAAGCTTTCTTT; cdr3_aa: CAWRRAGGGPEAFF
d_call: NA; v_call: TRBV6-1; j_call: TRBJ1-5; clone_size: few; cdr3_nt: TGTGCCAGCACGGGACAAGATAGCAATCAGCCCCAGCATTTT; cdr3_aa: CASTGQDSNQPQHF